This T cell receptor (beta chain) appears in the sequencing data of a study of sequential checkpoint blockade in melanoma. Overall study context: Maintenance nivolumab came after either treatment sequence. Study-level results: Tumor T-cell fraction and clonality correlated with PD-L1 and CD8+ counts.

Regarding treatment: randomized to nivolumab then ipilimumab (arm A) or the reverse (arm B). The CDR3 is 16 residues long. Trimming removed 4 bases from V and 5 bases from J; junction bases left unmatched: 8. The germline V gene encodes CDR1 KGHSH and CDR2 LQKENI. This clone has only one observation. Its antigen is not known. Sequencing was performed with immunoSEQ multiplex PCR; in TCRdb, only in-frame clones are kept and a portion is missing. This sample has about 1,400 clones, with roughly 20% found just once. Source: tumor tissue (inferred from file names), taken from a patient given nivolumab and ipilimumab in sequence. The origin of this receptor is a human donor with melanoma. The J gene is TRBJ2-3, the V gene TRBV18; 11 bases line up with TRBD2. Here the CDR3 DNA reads TGTGCCAGCTCACTCACGACTAGCGGGATGGGAGATACGCAGTATTTT. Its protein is CASSLTTSGMGDTQYF.